Below are 15 T cell receptor beta chains sequenced from a single sample in a study of T cells after yellow fever vaccination. Each CDR3 protein is one row after TCRdb ran MiXCR on the 5' RACE reads. The sample has under 300,000 distinct CDR3 sequences; less than 9% are singletons. Material: CD4+ T cells sorted from PBMCs, obtained 15 days after the yellow fever booster vaccination. The receptor source for this set is a man aged 25 to 45 who received the YFV17D yellow fever vaccine.

The CDR3 nucleotides read TGTGCCTGGAGGCCGGGGGGCTACAATGAGCAGTTCTTC. This gives the protein CAWRPGGYNEQFF. V gene TRBV30 combines with J gene TRBJ2-1, with TRBD2 matching 7 bases. V was pared by 3 bases and J by 3 bases, with 2 bases of the junction left unmatched. Germline V gene sequence: CDR1 GTSNPN, CDR2 SVGIG (reference sequence). The CDR3 is made up of 13 amino acids. The complete variable domain, with remaining parts taken from reference TRBV30 and TRBJ2-1, reads SQTIHQWPATLVQPVGSPLSLECTVEGTSNPNLYWYRQAAGRGLQLLFYSVGIGQISSEVPQNLSASRPQDRQFILSSKKLLLSDSGFYLCAWRPGGYNEQFFGPGTRLTVL.

This chain's CDR3 is CASSLAQGGMNTEAFF. Here the CDR3 DNA reads TGTGCCAGCAGCTTAGCGCAGGGGGGGATGAACACTGAAGCTTTCTTT. The chain joins TRBV7-2 to TRBJ1-1; 7 positions agree with TRBD1. This CDR3 is 16 amino acids long. With V trimmed by 0 bases and J by 0 bases, 4 bases remained unmatched. Germline V gene sequence: CDR1 SGHTA, CDR2 FQGNSA. Supplemented by reference TRBV7-2 and TRBJ1-1, the full variable domain reads GAGVSQSPSNKVTEKGKDVELRCDPISGHTALYWYRQSLGQGLEFLIYFQGNSAPDKSGLPSDRFSAERTGGSVSTLTIQRTQQEDSAVYLCASSLAQGGMNTEAFFGQGTRLTVV.

CDR3 in amino acids: CASSRRTDSHTEAFF. The CDR3 bases are TGTGCCAGCAGCCGTAGGACAGACTCGCACACTGAAGCTTTCTTT. J is TRBJ1-1 and V is TRBV7-9, with D tentatively TRBD1 (6 bases). Germline assignment: CDR1 SEHNR and CDR2 FQNEAQ (reference sequence). The CDR3 length is 15 residues. V was clipped by 5 bases and J by 3 bases, with 16 bases between them. The entire variable domain, with the rest obtained from reference TRBV7-9 and TRBJ1-1, is as follows: DTGVSQNPRHKITKRGQNVTFRCDPISEHNRLYWYRQTLGQGPEFLTYFQNEAQLEKSRLLSDRFSAERPKGSFSTLEIQRTEQGDSAMYLCASSRRTDSHTEAFFGQGTRLTVV.

This clonotype was found a few times. The J gene is TRBJ2-7, the V gene TRBV9; D is unresolved. In germline, CDR1 is SGDLS, CDR2 YYNGEE. This CDR3 contains 14 residues. V lost 2 bases and J 3 bases, leaving 12 bases between the germline ends. CDR3 nucleotides: TGTGCCAGCAGCGTCGGCAGTGGGAACTACGAGCAGTACTTC. Its translation: CASSVGSGNYEQYF.

The chain joins TRBV10-3 to TRBJ2-6; D is perhaps TRBD1 or TRBD2 (5 bases each). CDR1 is ENHRY and CDR2 is SYGVKD in the germline V gene. With 0 bases removed from V and 0 bases from J, the gap between germline ends came to 12 bases. The CDR3 is 18 residues long. CDR3 DNA: TGTGCCATCAGTGAGTCTACGGGGCAGGGCTCTGGGGCCAACGTCCTGACTTTC. This gives the protein CAISESTGQGSGANVLTF.

This clonotype was counted many times. The rearrangement links TRBV15 to TRBJ2-1, with 7 bases lining up with TRBD1. The CDR3 has 15 amino acids. Germline loops: CDR1 LNHNV, CDR2 YYDKDF (reference sequence). The junction had 6 bases not matched to a gene; V was cut back by 3 bases and J by 4 bases. The CDR3 protein is CATSRTGTAYNEQFF. CDR3 sequence (DNA): TGTGCCACCAGCAGGACCGGGACAGCTTACAATGAGCAGTTCTTC.

The chain links TRBV5-1 to TRBJ2-2; D is possibly TRBD1 (5 bases). The germline gives CDR1 SGHRS, CDR2 YFSETQ. The CDR3 runs to 18 residues. The ends were cut back, 0 bases at V and 5 bases at J, with 20 bases in the middle. CDR3 nucleotide sequence: TGCGCCAGCAGCTTGGTGGCAGGGCGACGACCTGGGACCGGGGAGCTGTTTTTT. Its translation is CASSLVAGRRPGTGELFF.

This clonotype was counted between two and nine times. This chain uses TRBV18 with TRBJ2-1; perhaps TRBD1 as D (6 bases). The germline V gene encodes CDR1 KGHSH and CDR2 LQKENI. CDR3 length equals 16 residues. Trimming shortened V by 6 bases and J by 4 bases, and 19 bases separated the two germline ends. As DNA, the CDR3 is TGTGCCAGCTCCGTCACAAAGGGGCAGGGGTACAATGAGCAGTTCTTC. Protein product: CASSVTKGQGYNEQFF.

The chain joins TRBV5-1 to TRBJ2-3, with 10 positions matching TRBD2. V trimming: 0 bases; J trimming: 1 base; junction bases outside the gene matches: 5. The CDR3 totals 17 residues. The germline gives CDR1 SGHRS, CDR2 YFSETQ. In nucleotides, the CDR3 is TGCGCCAGCAGCTTGGCATTGGGGACTAGCGGCACAGATACGCAGTATTTT. This sequence encodes CASSLALGTSGTDTQYF.

This clonotype showed up just a few times. The rearrangement uses TRBV10-2 and TRBJ2-7; D is uncertain. Germline V lookup: CDR1 WSHSY, CDR2 SAAADI. V was trimmed by 3 bases and J by 0 bases, leaving 9 bases between them. This CDR3 is 14 amino acids long. The CDR3 reads CASSDSPSSYEQYF. CDR3 in DNA: TGCGCCAGCAGTGACAGCCCGAGCTCCTACGAGCAGTACTTC.

This clonotype appeared a few times. The chain recombines TRBV6-2 or TRBV6-3 with TRBJ2-3; 9 positions match TRBD2. The germline V gene encodes CDR1 MNHEY and CDR2 SVGEGT. Trimming removed 7 bases from V and 2 bases from J; junction bases left unmatched: 7. The CDR3 is made up of 15 amino acids. Written as DNA, the CDR3 is TGTGCCAGCACACCCAGCGGGAGGTCCACAGATACGCAGTATTTT. Protein: CASTPSGRSTDTQYF.

This clonotype occurred many times. The chain couples TRBV5-1 to TRBJ2-3; tentative D call: TRBD2 (5 bases). Germline V gene lookup returns CDR1 SGHRS and CDR2 YFSETQ. Trimming left V 4 bases short and J 5 bases short, with 17 bases between. The CDR3 sequence is 15 residues long. The CDR3 region has the DNA TGCGCCAGCAGCATTAGGACCTCTGGACTAGATACGCAGTATTTT. This translates into CASSIRTSGLDTQYF. Variable domain in full (rest from reference TRBV5-1 and TRBJ2-3): KAGVTQTPRYLIKTRGQQVTLSCSPISGHRSVSWYQQTPGQGLQFLFEYFSETQRNKGNFPGRFSGRQFSNSRSEMNVSTLELGDSALYLCASSIRTSGLDTQYFGPGTRLTVL.

This clonotype showed up just a few times. The CDR3 DNA sequence: TGCGCCAGCAGCTTGATGGGCAGGGCGGACTATGGCTACACCTTC. Its protein product is CASSLMGRADYGYTF. This sequence joins TRBV5-1 and TRBJ1-2; tentative D call: TRBD1 (5 bases). Deletions cut 1 base from V and 3 bases from J, with 13 bases between. Looked up from germline, CDR1 is SGHRS and CDR2 is YFSETQ. The CDR3 contains 15 residues.

The sample holds many counts of this clonotype. The chain uses TRBV12-3 or TRBV12-4 and TRBJ2-2, with 11 bases identical to TRBD2. This CDR3 is 14 amino acids long. J was trimmed by 3 bases and V by 10 bases; bases with no gene match: 4. DNA of the CDR3: TGTGCCACCCAACTAGCGGGAGACACCGGGGAGCTGTTTTTT. Protein: CATQLAGDTGELFF.

This clonotype was seen at least ten times. The J gene is TRBJ2-3, the V gene TRBV30, with D uncertain. Looked up from germline, CDR1 is GTSNPN and CDR2 is SVGIG (reference sequence). V was shortened by 1 base and J by 0 bases, with 5 bases between the two germline ends. This CDR3 spans 13 amino acids. In nucleotides, the CDR3 is TGTGCCTGGAGTGGGGTTAGCACAGATACGCAGTATTTT. It specifies CAWSGVSTDTQYF.